The 8 T cell receptor beta chains presented below share a single source sample, sequenced in a study of blood T cells in healthy people across ages. Through a sample-barcoded 5' primer and a J-beta primer mix, a second PCR was run for about 7 to 12 cycles. One entry per CDR3 protein, called by TCRdb with MiXCR from the 5' RACE reads. The sample records approximately 820,000 distinct CDR3 sequences, around 43% being singletons. The specimen was blood. The source of these receptors is a man aged 60 to 75 in good health.

This clonotype was found a few times. CDR3 sequence reads: CAWSGPIGTENYGYTF. The CDR3 region has the DNA TGTGCCTGGAGCGGCCCCATCGGGACGGAAAACTATGGCTACACCTTC. V usage is TRBV30 and J usage is TRBJ1-2; maybe TRBD1 (5 bases). The CDR3 has 16 residues. The germline V gene has CDR1 GTSNPN and CDR2 SVGIG (reference sequence). V lost 3 bases and J 2 bases, leaving 19 bases between the germline ends. The full variable domain, completed using reference TRBV30 and TRBJ1-2, is SQTIHQWPATLVQPVGSPLSLECTVEGTSNPNLYWYRQAAGRGLQLLFYSVGIGQISSEVPQNLSASRPQDRQFILSSKKLLLSDSGFYLCAWSGPIGTENYGYTFGSGTRLTVV.

The gene calls are TRBV3-1 and TRBJ2-7; no clear D gene. Germline V gene sequence: CDR1 LGHDT, CDR2 YNNKEL (reference sequence). The CDR3 consists of 15 residues. V was pared by 4 bases and J by 0 bases, with 13 bases between. This chain's CDR3 is CASSLGSSSSYEQYF. In DNA form, the CDR3 reads TGTGCCAGCAGCCTAGGTAGCAGTTCCTCCTACGAGCAGTACTTC.

The chain uses TRBV5-1 and TRBJ2-1, with 8 bases matching TRBD1. V dropped 5 bases and J dropped 9; count of bases not matched to a gene: 7. The CDR3 is made up of 13 amino acids. Per the germline V gene, CDR1 is SGHRS and CDR2 is YFSETQ. Here the CDR3 DNA reads TGCGCCAGCAGGTATACAGGGGGTGGTGAGCAGTTCTTC. Translating gives CASRYTGGGEQFF.

The chain couples TRBV6-2 or TRBV6-3 to TRBJ2-1; 7 nucleotides line up with TRBD1. V was clipped by 7 bases and J by 3 bases; unmatched bases: 6. CDR3 length: 14 residues. Germline V gene lookup returns CDR1 MNHEY and CDR2 SVGEGT. This CDR3 is CASTLQGHYNEQFF. The CDR3 DNA sequence: TGTGCCAGCACCCTACAGGGGCACTACAATGAGCAGTTCTTC.

The rearrangement joins TRBV20-1 to TRBJ1-2, with D tentatively TRBD1 (5 bases). CDR1 DFQATT and CDR2 SNEGSKA come from the germline V gene (reference sequence). Trimming shortened V by 0 bases and J by 3 bases, and 20 bases separated the two germline ends. CDR3 length: 17 residues. CDR3 sequence reads: CSARDRVGTRGYYGYTF. The CDR3 nucleotides read TGCAGTGCTAGAGATCGGGTGGGGACCCGGGGGTACTATGGCTACACCTTC.

The chain links TRBV7-3 to TRBJ2-1; D remains unclear. The V gene lost 2 bases and the J gene lost 9 bases, with 11 bases spanning the gap. The germline V gene encodes CDR1 SGHTA and CDR2 FQGTGA. The length of the CDR3 is 13 residues. The CDR3 here is CASSLSTAGEQFF. Here the CDR3 DNA reads TGTGCCAGCAGCTTATCAACGGCTGGTGAGCAGTTCTTC.

This clonotype was seen many times. The rearrangement links TRBV6-2 or TRBV6-3 to TRBJ2-7, with D tentatively TRBD1 (6 bases). There are 15 residues in the CDR3. Trimming cost V 2 bases and J 0 bases, with 11 bases left between them. The germline V gene has CDR1 MNHEY and CDR2 SVGEGT. The CDR3 sequence is CASSYRDTFSYEQYF. For the CDR3, the DNA is TGTGCCAGCAGTTACCGGGACACCTTCTCCTACGAGCAGTACTTC.

V gene TRBV27 combines with J gene TRBJ1-5, with D uncertain. V was trimmed by 3 bases and J by 0 bases, leaving 6 bases between them. Germline V gives CDR1 MNHEY, CDR2 SMNVEV (reference sequence). The CDR3 consists of 14 residues. CDR3 coding DNA: TGTGCCAGCAGTTTTACCAGTAGCAATCAGCCCCAGCATTTT. Translating it yields CASSFTSSNQPQHF.